The 13 T cell receptor beta chains below were found in one sample sequenced in a study of blood T cell repertoires in COVID-19 (dated by TCRdb to the early 2020s). The method was the immunoSEQ multiplex PCR assay. As stored in TCRdb, this immuneACCESS dataset retains in-frame rearrangements with V and J assigned. A fraction of the clones does not appear; measured against another copy, unresolved V genes explain less than half of the discrepancy, and the remainder lacks a known reason. The sample has 170,000 or so clones on record, about 85% of them singletons. The ten biggest clones cover 6.2% of the sample. Sequencing input: PBMCs or T cells enriched from blood (not recorded which). These receptors were collected from a man between 40 and 49 years old who had recovered from COVID-19.

This clone was observed once. The chain recombines TRBV7-2 with TRBJ2-3; 7 bases are a match to TRBD2. Trimming took 6 bases from V and 0 from J; bases not matched to a gene: 6. The CDR3 totals 15 residues. Germline CDR1 is SGHTA and CDR2 is FQGNSA. Here the CDR3 reads CASSPAGASTDTQYF. In DNA, the CDR3 is TGTGCCAGCAGTCCGGCGGGAGCAAGCACAGATACGCAGTATTTT.

This clone was detected once. The genes are TRBV11-2 and TRBJ1-2, with D perhaps TRBD1 (5 bases). In germline, CDR1 is SGHAT, CDR2 FQNNGV. The V end lost 1 base, the J end lost 8 bases, and 14 bases lay between the germline ends. The CDR3 is 14 residues long. The CDR3, as DNA: TGTGCCAGCAGCTTAGGTGGGGCAGGGCGCGGCTACACCTTC. Translated, it gives CASSLGGAGRGYTF.

V usage is TRBV4-1 and J usage is TRBJ1-2; TRBD1 might be the D (6 bases). The CDR3 is made up of 14 amino acids. V lost 2 bases, J lost 2 bases, and 9 bases lay in between. Germline CDR1 MGHRA, CDR2 YSYEKL. The CDR3 region has the DNA TGCGCCAGCAGCCAAATACAGGGAAACTATGGCTACACCTTC. Its translation is CASSQIQGNYGYTF.

The rearrangement links TRBV5-6 to TRBJ2-7; no definite D call. Germline CDR1 is SGHDT and CDR2 is YYEEEE. V lost 0 bases, J lost 7 bases, and 8 bases lay in between. The CDR3 totals 12 residues. CDR3 residues: CASSLGLEEQYF. For the CDR3, the DNA is TGTGCCAGCAGCTTGGGTTTGGAGGAGCAGTACTTC.

V usage is TRBV19 and J usage is TRBJ1-5, with D tentatively TRBD1 (5 bases). Germline V gene sequence: CDR1 LNHDA, CDR2 SQIVND (reference sequence). The V gene lost 3 bases and the J gene lost 1 base, with 16 bases spanning the gap. CDR3 length equals 17 residues. Here the CDR3 reads CASSIQGGVRSNQPQHF. As DNA, the CDR3 is TGTGCCAGTAGTATTCAGGGAGGGGTACGAAGCAATCAGCCCCAGCATTTT.

This sequence joins TRBV7-2 and TRBJ1-1; 9 bases are a match to TRBD1. The CDR3 has 15 residues. J was trimmed by 2 bases and V by 5 bases; bases with no gene match: 6. CDR1 SGHTA and CDR2 FQGNSA come from the germline V gene. This CDR3 reads CASSTTGGINTEAFF. CDR3 DNA sequence: TGTGCCAGCAGCACGACAGGGGGGATAAACACTGAAGCTTTCTTT.

The sample holds one count of this clone. The gene calls are TRBV12-3 or TRBV12-4 and TRBJ1-2; D perhaps matches TRBD1 (5 bases). The CDR3 is 13 residues long. V was clipped by 1 base and J by 8 bases, with 11 bases between them. The CDR3, as DNA: TGTGCCAGCAGTTTAGTCGCAGGGCAAGGCTACACCTTC. This gives the protein CASSLVAGQGYTF.

The CDR3, as DNA: TGTGCCAGCAGCCAAGAAACAGGGCATTTTTATGGCTACACCTTC. This sequence encodes CASSQETGHFYGYTF. The chain combines TRBV14 with TRBJ1-2, with a possible D match to TRBD1 (6 bases). The CDR3 contains 15 residues. Germline lookup yields CDR1 SGHDN and CDR2 FVKESK. Trimming removed 0 bases from V and 5 bases from J, with 13 bases in between.

The chain joins TRBV2 to TRBJ2-7; possibly TRBD1 for D (6 bases). The CDR3 runs to 15 residues. Trimming removed 4 bases from V and 1 base from J, with 14 bases in between. The germline V gene encodes CDR1 SNHLY and CDR2 FYNNEI. Here the CDR3 reads CASSVASGTSYEQYF. In DNA, the CDR3 is TGTGCCAGCAGTGTTGCCTCCGGGACATCCTACGAGCAGTACTTC.

A single count supports this clone. The chain recombines TRBV6-5 with TRBJ2-1; tentatively, D is TRBD2 (6 bases). Germline V gene sequence: CDR1 MNHEY, CDR2 SVGAGI. This CDR3 spans 14 amino acids. V was trimmed by 6 bases and J by 5 bases, leaving 14 bases between them. The CDR3 loop reads CASRTRPPHNEQFF. CDR3 DNA sequence: TGTGCCAGCAGGACTAGACCCCCCCACAATGAGCAGTTCTTC.

This chain uses TRBV11-3 with TRBJ2-5; D perhaps matches TRBD2 (7 bases). CDR1 SGHNT and CDR2 YENEEA come from the germline V gene. Trimming cost V 4 bases and J 5 bases, with 20 bases left between them. This CDR3 region has 16 residues. The CDR3 DNA is TGTGCCAGCAGCTCCGGGAGAGGGGGGGGCCAGGAGACCCAGTACTTC. This sequence encodes CASSSGRGGGQETQYF. Looking up the rest from reference TRBV11-3 and TRBJ2-5 gives the full variable domain: EAGVVQSPRYKIIEKKQPVAFWCNPISGHNTLYWYLQNLGQGPELLIRYENEEAVDDSQLPKDRFSAERLKGVDSTLKIQPAELGDSAVYLCASSSGRGGGQETQYFGPGTRLLVL.

The CDR3 sequence is CATSDYSYNEQFF. The CDR3, as DNA: TGTGCCACCAGTGATTACTCTTACAATGAGCAGTTCTTC. V gene TRBV24-1 combines with J gene TRBJ2-1; D is undetermined. This CDR3 spans 13 amino acids. Trimming stripped 2 bases from V and 4 bases from J, with 5 bases between. The germline V gene encodes CDR1 KGHDR and CDR2 SFDVKD.

The chain employs TRBV7-9 and TRBJ2-7; the D gene is possibly TRBD1 (6 bases). With 5 bases removed from V and 1 base from J, the gap between germline ends came to 12 bases. Germline CDR1 is SEHNR and CDR2 is FQNEAQ (reference sequence). This CDR3 is 14 amino acids long. The CDR3 is CASSLQGQSYEQYF. The CDR3 DNA reads TGTGCCAGCAGCCTTCAGGGACAATCCTACGAGCAGTACTTC.